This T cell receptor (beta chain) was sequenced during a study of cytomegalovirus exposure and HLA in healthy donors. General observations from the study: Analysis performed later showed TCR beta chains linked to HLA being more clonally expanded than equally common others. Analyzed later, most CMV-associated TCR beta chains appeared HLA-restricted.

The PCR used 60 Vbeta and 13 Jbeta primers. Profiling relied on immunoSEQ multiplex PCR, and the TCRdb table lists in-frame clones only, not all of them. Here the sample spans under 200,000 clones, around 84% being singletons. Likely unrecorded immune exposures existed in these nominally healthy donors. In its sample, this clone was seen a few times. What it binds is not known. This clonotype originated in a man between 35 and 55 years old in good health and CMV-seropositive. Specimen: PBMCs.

CDR3 in DNA: TGCGCCAGCAGCTTCCTAGACAGGAGAAGCACCGGGGAGCTGTTTTTT. Its translation: CASSFLDRRSTGELFF. The chain uses TRBV5-1 and TRBJ2-2, with TRBD1 as a possible D gene (6 bases). Per germline, CDR1 SGHRS and CDR2 YFSETQ. Trimming left V 2 bases short and J 4 bases short, with 15 bases between. CDR3 size: 16 residues.